A selection of T cell receptor beta chains follows, all from one sample in a study of T cell responses to AZD1222 COVID-19 vaccine. Produced via immunoSEQ multiplex PCR; TCRdb's table is partial and in-frame only. The sample yields approximately 68,000 clones, around 86% seen once. Sequenced here: peripheral blood, sampled on day 0 of AZD1222 vaccination. These receptors originate from an adult in good health. Both conserved end residues are part of each CDR3. A D gene is named only where the DNA matches it firmly. Rows may omit the clone size; those that give it use once, few, many or a size class.

D: NA; V: TRBV12-3/TRBV12-4; size: once; J: TRBJ1-1; CDR3: CASSSTGRGGAFF; DNA: TGTGCCAGCAGTTCTACAGGTAGGGGAGGCGCTTTCTTT
D: NA; V: TRBV5-5; size: NA; J: TRBJ1-1; CDR3: CASSYLTGNTEAFF; DNA: TGTGCCAGCAGCTACTTGACGGGGAACACTGAAGCTTTCTTT
D: NA; V: TRBV28; size: NA; J: TRBJ1-2; CDR3: CASSLNSYGYTF; DNA: TGTGCCAGCAGTTTAAACTCGTATGGCTACACCTTC
D: NA; V: TRBV15; size: NA; J: TRBJ2-3; CDR3: CATSRDRPDTQYF; DNA: TGTGCCACCAGCAGAGATAGGCCAGATACGCAGTATTTT
D: TRBD1; V: TRBV27; size: NA; J: TRBJ1-5; CDR3: CASSPRDRGGPQHF; DNA: TGTGCCAGCAGTCCCCGGGACAGAGGAGGGCCCCAGCATTTT
D: TRBD1; V: TRBV12-3/TRBV12-4; size: NA; J: TRBJ1-2; CDR3: CASSFVQGAGYTF; DNA: TGTGCCAGCAGTTTTGTGCAGGGGGCGGGCTACACCTTC
D: NA; V: TRBV11-3; size: NA; J: TRBJ1-1; CDR3: CASSLDSFMNTEAFF; DNA: TGTGCCAGCAGCTTAGACAGCTTCATGAACACTGAAGCTTTCTTT
D: NA; V: TRBV4-1; size: NA; J: TRBJ2-7; CDR3: CASSQVGGSHEQYF; DNA: TGCGCCAGCAGCCAAGTTGGGGGATCCCACGAGCAGTACTTC
D: NA; V: TRBV7-9; size: few; J: TRBJ1-1; CDR3: CASSLGVGAEAFF; DNA: TGTGCCAGCAGCTTGGGGGTTGGAGCTGAAGCTTTCTTT
D: NA; V: TRBV4-3; size: NA; J: TRBJ1-2; CDR3: CASSPDGGYGYTF; DNA: TGCGCCAGCAGCCCGGACGGAGGGTATGGCTACACCTTC
D: NA; V: TRBV10-3; size: NA; J: TRBJ1-2; CDR3: CAITEGGDGYGYTF; DNA: TGTGCCATCACCGAGGGGGGGGATGGCTATGGCTACACCTTC
D: TRBD1; V: TRBV27; size: NA; J: TRBJ1-1; CDR3: CASRRGDRGLNWGKTEAFF; DNA: TGTGCCAGCAGGAGAGGGGACAGGGGTTTGAATTGGGGGAAAACTGAAGCTTTCTTT
D: NA; V: TRBV27; size: once; J: TRBJ1-1; CDR3: CASSPQGNTEAFF; DNA: TGTGCCAGCAGTCCACAGGGGAACACTGAAGCTTTCTTT
D: NA; V: TRBV12-3/TRBV12-4; size: NA; J: TRBJ2-7; CDR3: CASRFGWSYEQYF; DNA: TGTGCCAGCAGATTTGGGTGGTCCTACGAGCAGTACTTC
D: NA; V: TRBV14; size: NA; J: TRBJ2-3; CDR3: CASRPGAGTDTQYF; DNA: TGTGCCAGCAGACCGGGGGCCGGCACAGATACGCAGTATTTT
D: TRBD1; V: TRBV5-1; size: once; J: TRBJ1-4; CDR3: CASSTGTVQNEKLFF; DNA: TGCGCCAGCAGCACCGGGACAGTACAAAATGAAAAACTGTTTTTT
D: NA; V: TRBV19; size: once; J: TRBJ1-1; CDR3: CASSMLPTGVSGAFF; DNA: TGTGCCAGTAGTATGCTACCGACAGGTGTGAGTGGAGCTTTCTTT
D: TRBD1; V: TRBV7-6; size: few; J: TRBJ2-7; CDR3: CASSLPGTGIGEQYF; DNA: TGTGCCAGCAGCTTACCCGGGACAGGGATCGGCGAGCAGTACTTC
D: NA; V: TRBV24-1; size: NA; J: TRBJ1-1; CDR3: CATRFGPEAFF; DNA: TGTGCCACACGGTTTGGGCCCGAAGCTTTCTTT
D: NA; V: TRBV28; size: NA; J: TRBJ2-3; CDR3: CASSPQQGLADTQYF; DNA: TGTGCCAGCAGCCCCCAGCAGGGACTTGCAGATACGCAGTATTTT
D: NA; V: TRBV19; size: NA; J: TRBJ1-5; CDR3: CASNIRDQPQHF; DNA: TGTGCCAGTAATATACGGGATCAGCCCCAGCATTTT
D: NA; V: TRBV9; size: NA; J: TRBJ2-5; CDR3: CASSLLDRSETQYF; DNA: TGTGCCAGCAGCTTGCTAGACAGGTCGGAGACCCAGTACTTC
D: NA; V: TRBV6-6; size: NA; J: TRBJ1-6; CDR3: CASSTPGRYSPLHF; DNA: TGTGCCAGCAGCACCCCAGGGCGTTATTCACCCCTCCACTTT
D: TRBD1; V: TRBV5-8; size: NA; J: TRBJ2-7; CDR3: CASTGGNSYEQYF; DNA: TGTGCCAGTACAGGGGGGAATTCCTACGAGCAGTACTTC
D: NA; V: TRBV7-3; size: many; J: TRBJ2-7; CDR3: CASSRGLTDEQYF; DNA: TGTGCCAGCAGCCGTGGACTTACTGACGAGCAGTACTTC
D: NA; V: TRBV11-2; size: NA; J: TRBJ2-5; CDR3: CASSLETQYF; DNA: TGTGCCAGCAGCTTAGAGACCCAGTACTTC
D: TRBD1; V: TRBV6-5; size: NA; J: TRBJ2-1; CDR3: CASHGQGLVNEQFF; DNA: TGTGCCAGCCATGGACAGGGTTTGGTCAATGAGCAGTTCTTC
D: TRBD1; V: TRBV30; size: NA; J: TRBJ2-7; CDR3: CAWSGDRVIFYEQYF; DNA: TGTGCCTGGAGTGGGGACAGGGTAATTTTCTACGAGCAGTACTTC
D: NA; V: TRBV7-6; size: NA; J: TRBJ1-1; CDR3: CASSLDENTEAFF; DNA: TGTGCCAGCAGCTTAGACGAGAACACTGAAGCTTTCTTT
D: NA; V: TRBV15; size: NA; J: TRBJ2-7; CDR3: CATSRVFALGEQYF; DNA: TGTGCCACCAGCAGAGTTTTCGCGTTAGGCGAGCAGTACTTC
D: NA; V: TRBV6-6; size: NA; J: TRBJ1-2; CDR3: CASSYDSAVGGYTF; DNA: TGTGCCAGCAGTTACGACAGCGCTGTCGGGGGCTACACCTTC
D: NA; V: TRBV3-1/TRBV3-2; size: NA; J: TRBJ1-4; CDR3: CASSHISAGRNEKLFF; DNA: TGTGCCAGCAGCCATATATCCGCAGGACGTAATGAAAAACTGTTTTTT
D: NA; V: TRBV7-9; size: NA; J: TRBJ1-1; CDR3: CASSRGTPEAFF; DNA: TGTGCCAGCAGCCGTGGGACCCCTGAAGCTTTCTTT
D: NA; V: TRBV4-1; size: NA; J: TRBJ2-5; CDR3: CASSQGTLLQETQYF; DNA: TGCGCCAGCAGCCAAGGAACTTTACTCCAAGAGACCCAGTACTTC
D: NA; V: TRBV7-2; size: NA; J: TRBJ2-7; CDR3: CASSPQRGVGYYEQYF; DNA: TGTGCCAGCAGCCCACAGCGCGGGGTTGGCTACTACGAGCAGTACTTC
D: NA; V: TRBV19; size: NA; J: TRBJ1-2; CDR3: CASTRERTYYGYTF; DNA: TGTGCCAGTACTAGGGAGAGGACCTACTATGGCTACACCTTC
D: NA; V: TRBV5-6; size: NA; J: TRBJ1-2; CDR3: CASSYRWGANGYTF; DNA: TGTGCCAGCAGTTACCGATGGGGGGCGAATGGCTACACCTTC
D: TRBD1; V: TRBV11-2; size: NA; J: TRBJ2-7; CDR3: CASSLGQGFNEQYF; DNA: TGTGCCAGCAGCTTAGGACAGGGGTTCAACGAGCAGTACTTC
D: TRBD2; V: TRBV11-3; size: NA; J: TRBJ2-5; CDR3: CASSPSGGQETQYF; DNA: TGTGCCAGCAGCCCTAGCGGGGGCCAAGAGACCCAGTACTTC
D: TRBD2; V: TRBV3-1/TRBV3-2; size: NA; J: TRBJ2-1; CDR3: CASSQSASGGRVTFF; DNA: TGTGCCAGCAGCCAAAGTGCTAGCGGGGGCCGCGTAACGTTCTTC
D: TRBD2; V: TRBV9; size: few; J: TRBJ2-7; CDR3: CASSPAGGSYEQYF; DNA: TGTGCCAGCAGCCCAGCGGGGGGGTCCTACGAGCAGTACTTC
D: TRBD2; V: TRBV12-5; size: NA; J: TRBJ2-3; CDR3: CASGFRGLAGVPVRDTQYF; DNA: TGTGCTAGTGGTTTCCGGGGACTAGCGGGGGTTCCCGTCCGGGATACGCAGTATTTT
D: TRBD1; V: TRBV5-1; size: NA; J: TRBJ1-4; CDR3: CASSLRQGNEKLFF; DNA: TGCGCCAGCAGCTTGAGACAGGGAAATGAAAAACTGTTTTTT
D: NA; V: TRBV3-1/TRBV3-2; size: once; J: TRBJ1-2; CDR3: CASSHGSARGYTF; DNA: TGTGCCAGCAGCCATGGGAGCGCCAGGGGCTACACCTTC
D: NA; V: TRBV19; size: NA; J: TRBJ1-5; CDR3: CASSIVSGTNTGPQHF; DNA: TGTGCCAGTAGTATAGTTTCGGGAACAAACACGGGGCCCCAGCATTTT
D: NA; V: TRBV6-5; size: once; J: TRBJ1-2; CDR3: CASSYSGQGNYGYTF; DNA: TGTGCCAGCAGTTACTCCGGGCAGGGTAACTATGGCTACACCTTC